These 6 T cell receptor beta chains share one sample of origin, sequenced in a study of graft-versus-host responses after intestinal transplantation. These receptors lack a known antigen. Generated by immunoSEQ multiplex PCR, the TCRdb table keeps only in-frame clones and is missing some. The table has 40,000 to 60,000 clones, 84% seen once. The sequences come from unstimulated CD4+ T cells sorted from spleen or lymph node cells, collected before transplant. The receptors stem from a human donor who was the organ donor for an intestinal transplant.

The chain has TRBV9 and TRBJ2-5; D gene uncertain. This CDR3 region has 12 residues. Germline CDR1 is SGDLS and CDR2 is YYNGEE. V was cut by 4 bases and J by 5 bases, with 9 bases left in between. CDR3 amino acids: CASSPEGETQYF. In DNA, the CDR3 is TGTGCCAGCAGCCCCGAAGGGGAGACCCAGTACTTC.

The CDR3 loop reads CASSPSGSANTGELFF. CDR3 bases: TGTGCCAGCAGTCCTAGCGGGAGCGCGAACACCGGGGAGCTGTTTTTT. The chain uses TRBV6-4 and TRBJ2-2, with TRBD2 matching 10 bases. Germline-derived CDR1 and CDR2 are MRHNA and SNTAGT. The trim removed 5 bases at V and 0 bases at J, leaving 3 bases unmatched. The CDR3 length is 16 residues.

This clone occurred a few times. V and J are TRBV6-5 and TRBJ1-2, with D perhaps matching TRBD1 (6 bases). The germline V gene encodes CDR1 MNHEY and CDR2 SVGAGI. The CDR3 is 14 amino acids. Trimming pared 6 bases from V and 4 bases from J, leaving 15 bases between. CDR3 coding DNA: TGTGCCAGCAGCTACGGGGGGGCGGGCTATGGCTACACCTTC. Translating it yields CASSYGGAGYGYTF.

The chain recombines TRBV2 with TRBJ2-7; D unresolved. Germline CDR1 reads SNHLY; CDR2 reads FYNNEI. Deletions cut 10 bases from V and 1 base from J, with 8 bases between. This CDR3 spans 11 amino acids. CDR3 in amino acids: CATARSYEQYF. The CDR3 DNA reads TGTGCCACCGCGAGATCCTACGAGCAGTACTTC.

The chain uses TRBV5-1 and TRBJ1-3, with 7 bases identical to TRBD1. CDR3 size: 16 residues. The germline CDR1 and CDR2 sequences are SGHRS and YFSETQ. Trimming cost V 2 bases and J 2 bases; bases outside gene matches: 7. The CDR3 spells CASSLTGAGAGNTIYF. Here the CDR3 DNA reads TGCGCCAGCAGCTTAACAGGGGCGGGTGCTGGAAACACCATATATTTT.

The chain combines TRBV5-1 with TRBJ1-2; D ambiguous. This CDR3 comprises 23 residues. Trimming removed 1 base at V and 8 bases at J, with 42 bases between. From germline, CDR1 is SGHRS and CDR2 YFSETQ. CDR3 amino acids: CASSLKTNLRRVTGPSSPLGYTF. DNA for the CDR3: TGCGCCAGCAGCTTGAAAACAAACCTCAGGCGGGTAACGGGCCCCTCCTCGCCTCTAGGCTACACCTTC.